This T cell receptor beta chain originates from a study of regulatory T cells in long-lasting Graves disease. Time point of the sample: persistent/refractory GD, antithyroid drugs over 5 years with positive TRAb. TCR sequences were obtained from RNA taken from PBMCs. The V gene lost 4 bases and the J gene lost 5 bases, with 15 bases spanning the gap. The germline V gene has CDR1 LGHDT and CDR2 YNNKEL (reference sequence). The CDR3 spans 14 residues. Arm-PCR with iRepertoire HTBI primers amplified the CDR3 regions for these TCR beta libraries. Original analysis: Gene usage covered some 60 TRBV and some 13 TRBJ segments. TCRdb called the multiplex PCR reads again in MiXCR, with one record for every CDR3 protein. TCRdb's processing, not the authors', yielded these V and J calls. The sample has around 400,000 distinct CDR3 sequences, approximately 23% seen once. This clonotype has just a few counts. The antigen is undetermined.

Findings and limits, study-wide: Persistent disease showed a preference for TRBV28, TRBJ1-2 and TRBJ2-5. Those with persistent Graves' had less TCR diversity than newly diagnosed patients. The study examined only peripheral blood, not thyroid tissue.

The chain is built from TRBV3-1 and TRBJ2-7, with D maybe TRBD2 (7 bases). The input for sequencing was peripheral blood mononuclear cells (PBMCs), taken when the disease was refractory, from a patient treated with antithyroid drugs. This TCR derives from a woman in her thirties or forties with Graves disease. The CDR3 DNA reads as TGTGCCAGCAGCCGCGGGGGCTCCGCGAACGAGCAGTACTTC. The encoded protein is CASSRGGSANEQYF.